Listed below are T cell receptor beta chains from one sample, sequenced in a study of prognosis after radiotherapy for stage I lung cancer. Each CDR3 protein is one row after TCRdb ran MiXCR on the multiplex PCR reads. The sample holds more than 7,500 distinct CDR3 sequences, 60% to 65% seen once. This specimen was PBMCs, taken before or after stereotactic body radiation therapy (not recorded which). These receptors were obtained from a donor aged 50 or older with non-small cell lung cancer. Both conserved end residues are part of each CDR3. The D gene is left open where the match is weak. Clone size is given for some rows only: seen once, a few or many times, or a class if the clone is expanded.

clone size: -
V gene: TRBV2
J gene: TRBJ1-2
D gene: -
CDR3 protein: CASSGAVFERYGYTF
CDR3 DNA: TGTGCCAGCAGTGGAGCAGTATTCGAGCGCTATGGCTACACCTTC

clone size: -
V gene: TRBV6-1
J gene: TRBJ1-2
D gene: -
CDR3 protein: CASSAGHLYYGYTF
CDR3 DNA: TGTGCCAGCAGTGCAGGACACCTTTATTACGGCTACACCTTC

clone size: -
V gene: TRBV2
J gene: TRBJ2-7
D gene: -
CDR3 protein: CASSESEQYF
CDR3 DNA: TGTGCCAGCAGTGAGTCCGAGCAGTACTTC

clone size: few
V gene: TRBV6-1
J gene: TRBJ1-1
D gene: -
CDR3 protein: CASQSGRWATEAFF
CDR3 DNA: TGTGCCAGCCAGTCGGGTCGGTGGGCCACTGAAGCTTTCTTT

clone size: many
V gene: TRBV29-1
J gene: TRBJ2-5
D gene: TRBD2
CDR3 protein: CSTSVTSGETQYF
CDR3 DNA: TGCAGCACCTCTGTGACTAGCGGGGAGACCCAGTACTTC

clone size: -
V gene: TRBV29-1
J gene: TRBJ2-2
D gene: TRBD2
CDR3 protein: CSVGDEQRTTSGNPGELFF
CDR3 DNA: TGCAGCGTTGGGGACGAACAGCGGACTACTAGCGGGAATCCCGGGGAGCTGTTTTTT

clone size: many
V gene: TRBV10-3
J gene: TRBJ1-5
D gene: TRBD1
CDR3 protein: CATEQGFGGNQPQHF
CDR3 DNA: TGTGCCACCGAACAGGGGTTCGGGGGCAATCAGCCCCAGCATTTT

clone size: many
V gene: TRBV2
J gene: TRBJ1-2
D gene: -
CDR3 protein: CASSERGNGYTF
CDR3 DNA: TGTGCCAGCAGTGAACGGGGGAATGGCTACACCTTC

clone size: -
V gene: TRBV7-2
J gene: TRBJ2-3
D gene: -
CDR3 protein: CASSWSGSTDTQYF
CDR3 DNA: TGTGCCAGCAGCTGGAGCGGGAGCACAGATACGCAGTATTTT

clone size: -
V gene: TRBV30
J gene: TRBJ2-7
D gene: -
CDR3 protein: CAWTRTGLGGDEQYF
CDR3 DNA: TGTGCCTGGACCAGGACAGGCTTGGGAGGAGACGAGCAGTACTTC

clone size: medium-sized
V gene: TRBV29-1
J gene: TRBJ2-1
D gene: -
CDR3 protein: CSVDKGDNEQFF
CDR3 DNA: TGCAGCGTTGACAAGGGAGACAATGAGCAGTTCTTC

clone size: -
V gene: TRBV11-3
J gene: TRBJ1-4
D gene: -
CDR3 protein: CASSKEEANEKLFF
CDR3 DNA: TGTGCCAGCAGCAAGGAAGAGGCTAATGAAAAACTGTTTTTT

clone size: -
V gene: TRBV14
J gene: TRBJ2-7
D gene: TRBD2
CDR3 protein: CASSPDVTGRSREQYF
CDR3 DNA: TGTGCCAGCAGCCCCGACGTCACCGGGAGGTCTCGGGAGCAGTACTTC

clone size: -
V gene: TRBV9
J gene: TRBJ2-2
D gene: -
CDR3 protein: CASSSGGGGTGELFF
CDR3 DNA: TGTGCCAGCAGCTCCGGGGGAGGCGGAACCGGGGAGCTGTTTTTT

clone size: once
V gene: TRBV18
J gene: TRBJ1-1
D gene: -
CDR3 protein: CASSPQVLNTEAFF
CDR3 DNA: TGTGCCAGCTCACCGCAGGTTCTGAACACTGAAGCTTTCTTT

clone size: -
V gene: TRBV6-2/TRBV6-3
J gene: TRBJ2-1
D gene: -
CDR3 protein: CASSYGEDNEQFF
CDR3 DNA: TGTGCCAGCAGTTACGGAGAGGACAATGAGCAGTTCTTC

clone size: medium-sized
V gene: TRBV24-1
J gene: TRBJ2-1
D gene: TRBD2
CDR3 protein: CATSQTSAYNEQFF
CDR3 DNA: TGTGCCACCAGTCAGACTAGCGCATACAATGAGCAGTTCTTC

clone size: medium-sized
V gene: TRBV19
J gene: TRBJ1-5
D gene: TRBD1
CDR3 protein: CATGGTGNQPQHF
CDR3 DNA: TGTGCCACCGGCGGGACAGGCAATCAGCCCCAGCATTTT

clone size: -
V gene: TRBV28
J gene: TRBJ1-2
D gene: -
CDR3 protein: CASSLGRALGYTF
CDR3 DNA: TGTGCCAGCAGTTTAGGACGGGCTCTTGGCTACACCTTC

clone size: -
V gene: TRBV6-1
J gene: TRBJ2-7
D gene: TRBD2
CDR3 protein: CASSRRGAGALEQYF
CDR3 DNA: TGTGCCAGCTCCCGCCGGGGAGCGGGAGCGCTAGAGCAGTACTTC

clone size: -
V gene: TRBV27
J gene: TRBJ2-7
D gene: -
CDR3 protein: CASSLPAYPHEQYF
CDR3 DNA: TGTGCCAGCAGTTTACCTGCGTACCCTCACGAGCAGTACTTC

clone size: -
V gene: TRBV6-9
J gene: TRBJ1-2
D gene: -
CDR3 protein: CASSYKIGGAYGYTF
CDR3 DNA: TGTGCCAGCAGTTATAAAATCGGGGGGGCCTATGGCTACACATTC

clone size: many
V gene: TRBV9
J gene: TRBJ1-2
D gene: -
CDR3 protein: CASSEQGSERYGYTF
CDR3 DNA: TGTGCCAGCAGCGAACAGGGTTCAGAGCGATATGGCTACACCTTC

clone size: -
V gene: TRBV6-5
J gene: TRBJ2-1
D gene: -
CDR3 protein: CASSYGPSTRDEQFF
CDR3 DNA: TGTGCCAGCAGTTACGGCCCTAGCACCCGGGATGAGCAGTTCTTC

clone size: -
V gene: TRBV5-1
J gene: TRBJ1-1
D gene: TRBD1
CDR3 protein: CASSLTNRGTEAFF
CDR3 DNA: TGCGCCAGCAGCCTCACAAACAGGGGAACTGAAGCTTTCTTT

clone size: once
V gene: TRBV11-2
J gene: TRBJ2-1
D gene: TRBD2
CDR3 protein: CASSLLSGRADNEQFF
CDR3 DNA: TGTGCCAGCAGCTTACTTAGCGGGAGGGCCGATAATGAGCAGTTCTTC

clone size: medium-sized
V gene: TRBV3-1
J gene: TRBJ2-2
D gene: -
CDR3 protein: CASSRDPNTGELFF
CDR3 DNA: TGTGCCAGCAGCCGGGACCCTAACACCGGGGAGCTGTTTTTT

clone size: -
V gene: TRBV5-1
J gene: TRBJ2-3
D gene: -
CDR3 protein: CASSLENPSTDTQYF
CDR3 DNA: TGCGCCAGCAGCTTGGAAAACCCTAGCACAGATACGCAGTATTTT